Below are 17 T cell receptor beta chains sequenced from a single sample in a study of blood T cell repertoires in COVID-19. TCRdb keeps only in-frame clones here, not all; method: immunoSEQ multiplex PCR. The data contain more than 250,000 clones, roughly nine tenths of them singletons. The sequenced sample was PBMCs or T cells enriched from blood (not recorded which). Source of these receptors: a woman aged 40 to 49 who had recovered from COVID-19.

This chain connects TRBV7-2 to TRBJ2-5, with D possibly being TRBD2 (6 bases). Trimming shortened V by 1 base and J by 5 bases, and 11 bases separated the two germline ends. CDR3 size: 14 residues. Germline CDR1 reads SGHTA; CDR2 reads FQGNSA. The CDR3 nucleotides are TGTGCCAGCAGCTTAGACGGGGGAGTTGAGACCCAGTACTTC. Protein sequence: CASSLDGGVETQYF. Full variable domain (rest looked up from reference TRBV7-2 and TRBJ2-5): GAGVSQSPSNKVTEKGKDVELRCDPISGHTALYWYRQSLGQGLEFLIYFQGNSAPDKSGLPSDRFSAERTGGSVSTLTIQRTQQEDSAVYLCASSLDGGVETQYFGPGTRLLVL.

The V call is TRBV5-1, the J call TRBJ1-6, with no clear D. V shed 0 bases and J shed 6 bases, with 4 bases lying between them. This CDR3 comprises 13 residues. Germline lookup yields CDR1 SGHRS and CDR2 YFSETQ. The CDR3 protein is CASSLAGNSPLHF. CDR3 in DNA: TGCGCCAGCAGCTTGGCGGGTAATTCACCCCTCCACTTT.

The table lists this clone with a count of one. The chain joins TRBV7-2 to TRBJ2-7, with no clear D. CDR1 is SGHTA, CDR2 FQGNSA, per germline. V was trimmed by 8 bases and J by 3 bases, leaving 8 bases between them. The CDR3 contains 11 residues. The CDR3 reads CASSTHYEQYF. The CDR3 DNA reads as TGTGCCAGCTCAACACACTACGAGCAGTACTTC.

The chain recombines TRBV5-4 with TRBJ2-1; 8 bases agree with TRBD2. With 0 bases clipped from V and 9 bases from J, the junction kept 2 bases outside the gene matches. From germline, CDR1 is SGHNT and CDR2 YYREEE (reference sequence). CDR3 length: 13 residues. This chain's CDR3 is CASSLVTSGEQFF. The CDR3 DNA reads as TGTGCCAGCAGCTTGGTAACTAGCGGTGAGCAGTTCTTC.

This chain uses TRBV10-1 with TRBJ1-2; 7 bases match TRBD1. CDR3 size: 22 residues. J was trimmed by 4 bases and V by 6 bases; bases with no gene match: 32. Germline V CDR1 and CDR2: WNHNN, SYGVQD (reference sequence). The CDR3 spells CASRLKPGGSAEEVMGFYGYTF. The CDR3 DNA follows: TGCGCCAGCAGACTCAAACCAGGGGGATCCGCCGAGGAGGTCATGGGTTTCTATGGCTACACCTTC.

The chain couples TRBV25-1 to TRBJ1-5; no clear D gene. The V and J ends lost 6 bases and 5 bases respectively, with 8 bases between them. There are 12 residues in the CDR3. Germline V CDR1 and CDR2: MGHDK, SYGVNS. The CDR3 DNA reads as TGTGCCAGCAGGGCGGGTTATCAGCCCCAGCATTTT. Amino acids: CASRAGYQPQHF.

The gene calls are TRBV11-2 and TRBJ2-7; tentatively, D is TRBD1 (6 bases). Trimming pared 5 bases from V and 2 bases from J, leaving 19 bases between. This CDR3 spans 16 amino acids. Germline V lookup: CDR1 SGHAT, CDR2 FQNNGV. CDR3 in DNA: TGTGCCAGCAGCCGAAACAGGGCCGAAGCTCCCTACGAGCAGTACTTC. Translation: CASSRNRAEAPYEQYF.

This chain uses TRBV28 with TRBJ1-1; no firm D call. V gave up 2 bases and J gave up 1 base, with 5 bases separating them. There are 13 residues in the CDR3. The germline V gene has CDR1 MDHEN and CDR2 SYDVKM. CDR3 DNA: TGTGCCAGCAGTTTACCAGAGAACACTGAAGCTTTCTTT. It translates to CASSLPENTEAFF.

The chain combines TRBV10-1 with TRBJ1-1; TRBD1 agrees at 7 bases. This CDR3 has 13 amino acids. V lost 6 bases and J lost 8; bases outside the gene matches: 9. The V gene's germline CDR1 is WNHNN and CDR2 SYGVQD (reference sequence). The CDR3 loop is CASRAGTASEAFF. In DNA form, the CDR3 reads TGCGCCAGCAGGGCCGGGACAGCCTCGGAAGCTTTCTTT.

The chain links TRBV27 to TRBJ1-5; TRBD1 agrees at 10 bases. The V gene's germline CDR1 is MNHEY and CDR2 SMNVEV (reference sequence). The CDR3 runs 14 residues. After removal of 6 bases from V and 6 bases from J, the junction contained 5 bases not matched to a gene. In DNA form, the CDR3 reads TGTGCCAGCAGCACGGGACAGGGGATTCAGCCCCAGCATTTT. Its protein product is CASSTGQGIQPQHF.

This chain joins TRBV28 and TRBJ2-2; D is possibly TRBD2 (5 bases). The CDR3 covers 15 residues. V lost 7 bases and J 7 bases, leaving 19 bases between the germline ends. Germline V gene sequence: CDR1 MDHEN, CDR2 SYDVKM. The CDR3 nucleotides are TGTGCCAGCACCGTAAGAGCGGATGCGGGCGGGGAGCTGTTTTTT. This sequence encodes CASTVRADAGGELFF.

Here the CDR3 reads CASSPMGQGAYSPLHF. For the CDR3, the DNA is TGTGCCAGCAGTCCCATGGGACAGGGGGCCTATTCACCCCTCCACTTT. The rearrangement links TRBV27 to TRBJ1-6, with 12 bases lining up with TRBD1. Germline values: CDR1 MNHEY, CDR2 SMNVEV (reference sequence). The junction had 7 bases not matched to a gene; V was cut back by 5 bases and J by 8 bases. This CDR3 is built from 16 residues.

V is TRBV20-1 and J is TRBJ2-2; 8 bases align to TRBD2. The CDR3 sequence is 14 residues long. After removal of 3 bases from V and 5 bases from J, the junction contained 5 bases not matched to a gene. Germline V CDR1 and CDR2: DFQATT, SNEGSKA (reference sequence). This CDR3 is CSASGLAYTGELFF. The CDR3 bases are TGCAGTGCTAGTGGACTAGCTTATACCGGGGAGCTGTTTTTT.

The V gene is TRBV6-5, the J gene TRBJ1-1, with TRBD1 identical over 7 bases. The CDR3 length is 14 residues. V lost 2 bases to trimming and J lost 1 base; unmatched junction nucleotides: 1. Germline V gene lookup returns CDR1 MNHEY and CDR2 SVGAGI. As DNA, the CDR3 is TGTGCCAGCAGTTACCGGGACAGGAACACTGAAGCTTTCTTT. Its translation is CASSYRDRNTEAFF.

The genes are TRBV6-2 or TRBV6-3 and TRBJ2-5; D may be TRBD1 (6 bases). The ends were cut back, 3 bases at V and 2 bases at J, with 10 bases in the middle. Germline CDR1 and CDR2: MNHEY and SVGEGT. This CDR3 comprises 14 residues. In DNA form, the CDR3 reads TGTGCCAGCAGTTATCAGGGGCCACAAGAGACCCAGTACTTC. Amino acids: CASSYQGPQETQYF.

CDR3: CAGSREGRDEQYF. The CDR3, as DNA: TGTGCCGGGTCGCGGGAGGGCCGCGACGAGCAGTACTTC. The chain is built from TRBV7-9 and TRBJ2-7; 9 bases align to TRBD2. CDR1 and CDR2 from the germline V gene are SEHNR and FQNEAQ (reference sequence). The CDR3 is 13 residues long. V was clipped by 11 bases and J by 5 bases; unmatched bases: 10.

The chain recombines TRBV7-3 with TRBJ2-3, with 10 bases fitting TRBD2. The V and J ends lost 4 bases and 1 base, in that order; junction bases with no gene match: 2. The V gene's germline CDR1 is SGHTA and CDR2 FQGTGA. This CDR3 is 15 amino acids long. The CDR3: CASSSLAGGTDTQYF. The DNA of the CDR3 is TGTGCCAGCAGCTCCCTAGCGGGGGGCACAGATACGCAGTATTTT.